This T cell receptor beta chain appears in the sequencing data of a study of CD8 T cells in Susac syndrome. The RNA input was roughly 0.45 to 1 ug, and it was reverse transcribed with random hexamers. An immunoSEQ multiplex PCR generated amplified TCR beta CDR3 products spanning 54 Vbeta and 13 Jbeta. TCRdb reprocessed the immunoSEQ multiplex PCR reads via MiXCR and lists one record per CDR3 protein. In the table there are 300,000 to 350,000 distinct CDR3 sequences, just over 90% of which are singletons. The V gene's germline CDR1 is SGHTA and CDR2 FQGNSA. This CDR3 has 16 amino acids. The ends were cut back, 6 bases at V and 2 bases at J, with 16 bases in the middle. Sequencing of TCR beta was performed on blood CD8+ T cells and on blood CD4+ T cells. Negative isolation yielded CD8+ and CD4+ T cells; FACS enriched TEMRA cells.

Sequenced: CD4+ T cells from PBMCs. The chain is built from TRBV7-2 and TRBJ2-2, with a weak D call TRBD2 (6 bases). The receptor's source is a human donor with multiple sclerosis. This CDR3 is CASSVMGGLNTGELFF. The DNA for the CDR3 is TGTGCCAGCAGTGTTATGGGGGGACTTAACACCGGGGAGCTGTTTTTT. Together with reference TRBV7-2 and TRBJ2-2, the CDR3 gives the full variable domain: GAGVSQSPSNKVTEKGKDVELRCDPISGHTALYWYRQSLGQGLEFLIYFQGNSAPDKSGLPSDRFSAERTGGSVSTLTIQRTQQEDSAVYLCASSVMGGLNTGELFFGEGSRLTVL.